The 32 T cell receptor beta chains listed next were all sequenced from one sample in a study of OX40 agonist ivuxolimab in advanced cancers. The table came from immunoSEQ multiplex PCR; TCRdb's copy has only in-frame clones and leaves some out. There are tens of thousands of clones in the sample; 70% to 90% occur only once, and 0.25% to 0.35% lies in the top ten. The sequenced sample was CD4+ or CD8+ T cells sorted from blood, obtained in a trial of the OX40 agonist ivuxolimab. The receptor set was obtained from an adult with an advanced solid tumor such as melanoma, head and neck, liver or kidney cancer.

The chain employs TRBV7-3 and TRBJ2-6; D remains ambiguous. Trimming removed 1 base from V and 2 bases from J, with 9 bases in between. The CDR3 is 16 amino acids. Looked up from germline, CDR1 is SGHTA and CDR2 is FQGTGA. CDR3 DNA sequence: TGTGCCAGCAGCTTAAAGCGTCAGCCTGGGGCCAACGTCCTGACTTTC. Translated, it gives CASSLKRQPGANVLTF.

The chain uses TRBV19 and TRBJ2-1; D assignment may be TRBD1 or TRBD2 (5 bases each). The germline V gene has CDR1 LNHDA and CDR2 SQIVND (reference sequence). V lost 1 base and J lost 5, with 15 bases in between. This CDR3 has 16 amino acids. CDR3 nucleotide sequence: TGTGCCAGTAGTATAGCTTCCGGGGCTAGCAACAATGAGCAGTTCTTC. Its protein is CASSIASGASNNEQFF.

This clone has only a few counts. The chain combines TRBV11-2 with TRBJ2-7, with 8 nucleotides matching TRBD1. J lost 6 bases, V lost 5 bases, and 9 bases had no gene match. Looked up from germline, CDR1 is SGHAT and CDR2 is FQNNGV. The CDR3 loop spans 14 amino acids. Written as DNA, the CDR3 is TGTGCCAGCAGCCGATTGGACAGGGCAATCGAGCAGTACTTC. Its protein is CASSRLDRAIEQYF.

The chain carries TRBV5-4 and TRBJ1-1, with D perhaps matching TRBD1 (6 bases). CDR3 length: 17 residues. The V end was cut by 4 bases, the J end by 3 bases, with 22 bases between. Germline V gives CDR1 SGHNT, CDR2 YYREEE (reference sequence). CDR3: CASSPGLVVQGHTEAFF. The DNA of the CDR3 is TGTGCCAGCAGCCCCGGTCTGGTTGTACAGGGACACACTGAAGCTTTCTTT.

V gene TRBV11-2 combines with J gene TRBJ2-2; D remains ambiguous. V was pared by 6 bases and J by 9 bases, with 14 bases between. Germline V lookup: CDR1 SGHAT, CDR2 FQNNGV. The CDR3 spans 13 residues. CDR3 residues: CASRDLALRELFF. CDR3 nucleotide sequence: TGTGCCAGCAGGGATTTGGCCCTCCGGGAGCTGTTTTTT.

The chain couples TRBV6-5 to TRBJ1-6, with 7 bases lining up with TRBD1. The trim removed 0 bases at V and 10 bases at J, leaving 6 bases unmatched. Looked up from germline, CDR1 is MNHEY and CDR2 is SVGAGI. This CDR3 contains 15 residues. The CDR3 bases are TGTGCCAGCAGTTACTCGGGACAGCGTGGCTCACCCCTCCACTTT. Its protein is CASSYSGQRGSPLHF.

The chain uses TRBV18 and TRBJ1-5; 12 nucleotides agree with TRBD1. V lost 3 bases to trimming and J lost 5 bases; unmatched junction nucleotides: 8. The CDR3 is made up of 17 amino acids. Germline CDR1 is KGHSH and CDR2 is LQKENI. The CDR3 spells CASSPGTGGMLYQPQHF. The CDR3 DNA reads TGTGCCAGCTCACCCGGGACAGGGGGCATGTTATATCAGCCCCAGCATTTT.

This chain joins TRBV9 and TRBJ2-2; TRBD2 aligns across 9 bases. J gave up 6 bases and V 1 base, and 7 bases lay outside the gene matches. This CDR3 contains 16 residues. Germline V gives CDR1 SGDLS, CDR2 YYNGEE. The CDR3 reads CASSVYAGGLAGELFF. The CDR3 nucleotides are TGTGCCAGCAGCGTATACGCGGGGGGGCTGGCCGGGGAGCTGTTTTTT.

The rearrangement joins TRBV7-9 to TRBJ1-1; D unresolved. Germline assignment: CDR1 SEHNR and CDR2 FQNEAQ (reference sequence). The CDR3 covers 13 residues. V was clipped by 2 bases and J by 5 bases, with 9 bases between them. The CDR3: CASSLQERTEAFF. The CDR3 coding sequence is TGTGCCAGCAGCTTACAGGAGAGGACTGAAGCTTTCTTT. The variable domain in full, completed from reference TRBV7-9 and TRBJ1-1, reads DTGVSQNPRHKITKRGQNVTFRCDPISEHNRLYWYRQTLGQGPEFLTYFQNEAQLEKSRLLSDRFSAERPKGSFSTLEIQRTEQGDSAMYLCASSLQERTEAFFGQGTRLTVV.

V usage is TRBV5-5 and J usage is TRBJ2-1; D is perhaps TRBD1 (5 bases). With 4 bases removed from V and 2 bases from J, the gap between germline ends came to 7 bases. There are 13 residues in the CDR3. Germline V gives CDR1 SGHKS, CDR2 YYEKEE (reference sequence). The CDR3 bases are TGTGCCAGCAGCCTACAGGCCTACAATGAGCAGTTCTTC. Translating gives CASSLQAYNEQFF.

The chain employs TRBV19 and TRBJ1-5; 7 bases are a match to TRBD1. The junction had 6 bases not matched to a gene; V was cut back by 7 bases and J by 0 bases. The CDR3 is made up of 15 amino acids. Germline V gene data show CDR1 as LNHDA and CDR2 as SQIVND (reference sequence). For the CDR3, the DNA is TGTGCCAGTATAAAGGGACAGTTTAGCAATCAGCCCCAGCATTTT. Translated: CASIKGQFSNQPQHF. The full variable domain, its missing parts supplied by reference TRBV19 and TRBJ1-5, is DGGITQSPKYLFRKEGQNVTLSCEQNLNHDAMYWYRQDPGQGLRLIYYSQIVNDFQKGDIAEGYSVSREKKESFPLTVTSAQKNPTAFYLCASIKGQFSNQPQHFGDGTRLSIL.

The chain combines TRBV5-8 with TRBJ2-5; 7 bases are shared with TRBD1. This CDR3 spans 14 amino acids. Germline V gene data show CDR1 as SGHTS and CDR2 as YDEGEE. The junction had 7 bases not matched to a gene; V was cut back by 3 bases and J by 5 bases. This CDR3 reads CASSSGQVWETQYF. The CDR3 coding sequence is TGTGCCAGCAGCTCTGGACAGGTTTGGGAGACCCAGTACTTC.

The CDR3 bases are TGTGCCAGCAGACCGGGACAGGGGGGGTCCTACGAGCAGTACTTC. Its translation: CASRPGQGGSYEQYF. The chain carries TRBV6-5 and TRBJ2-7; 11 bases line up with TRBD1. Trimming removed 6 bases from V and 1 base from J; junction bases left unmatched: 5. CDR3 length equals 15 residues. CDR1 MNHEY and CDR2 SVGAGI come from the germline V gene.

V gene TRBV5-5 combines with J gene TRBJ2-7, with 7 bases fitting TRBD1. The CDR3 runs to 15 residues. V shed 1 base, J shed 4 bases, and the junction held 8 bases outside the gene matches. CDR1 SGHKS and CDR2 YYEKEE come from the germline V gene (reference sequence). Here the CDR3 reads CASSLRGQRIYEQYF. CDR3 DNA sequence: TGTGCCAGCAGCTTGCGGGGACAGCGCATTTACGAGCAGTACTTC.

The genes are TRBV27 and TRBJ1-5; D uncertain. Germline assignment: CDR1 MNHEY and CDR2 SMNVEV (reference sequence). This CDR3 contains 17 residues. Trimming removed 5 bases from V and 2 bases from J, with 19 bases in between. For the CDR3, the DNA is TGTGCCAGCAGTAAACTTTTGGAAGGTTCCGGCAATCAGCCCCAGCATTTT. Protein sequence: CASSKLLEGSGNQPQHF.

This clone has more than one count but fewer than ten. This rearrangement joins TRBV11-2 to TRBJ1-1, with a tentative D call TRBD1 (6 bases). The CDR3 has 14 amino acids. From germline, CDR1 is SGHAT and CDR2 FQNNGV. V lost 5 bases and J 4 bases, leaving 14 bases between the germline ends. CDR3 bases: TGTGCCAGCAGCCCCTGGGGAGGGGGCACTGAAGCTTTCTTT. Its translation: CASSPWGGGTEAFF. Full variable domain (remainder filled in from reference TRBV11-2 and TRBJ1-1): EAGVAQSPRYKIIEKRQSVAFWCNPISGHATLYWYQQILGQGPKLLIQFQNNGVVDDSQLPKDRFSAERLKGVDSTLKIQPAKLEDSAVYLCASSPWGGGTEAFFGQGTRLTVV.

V gene TRBV18 combines with J gene TRBJ2-7; D might be TRBD1 (6 bases). CDR1 KGHSH and CDR2 LQKENI come from the germline V gene. This CDR3 region has 16 residues. Trimming stripped 4 bases from V and 3 bases from J, with 19 bases between. CDR3 protein: CASSHTGTPLGYEQYF. The CDR3 DNA sequence: TGTGCCAGCTCACACACGGGGACACCCCTGGGCTACGAGCAGTACTTC.

J is TRBJ1-1 and V is TRBV11-2; no clear D. Germline V gene sequence: CDR1 SGHAT, CDR2 FQNNGV. This CDR3 has 14 residues. The V and J ends lost 5 bases and 1 base respectively, with 11 bases between them. The CDR3 protein is CASSAREGNTEAFF. The DNA for the CDR3 is TGTGCCAGCAGCGCAAGGGAGGGGAACACTGAAGCTTTCTTT.

The J gene is TRBJ2-3, the V gene TRBV18; D is unresolved. V was shortened by 1 base and J by 4 bases, with 3 bases between the two germline ends. This CDR3 has 12 amino acids. Germline CDR1 is KGHSH and CDR2 is LQKENI. The CDR3 nucleotides are TGTGCCAGCTCACCACTTCCAGATACGCAGTATTTT. Its protein is CASSPLPDTQYF.

V and J are TRBV10-2 and TRBJ1-1, with D tentatively TRBD1 (5 bases). There are 12 residues in the CDR3. Trimming removed 7 bases from V and 1 base from J, with 7 bases in between. Germline assignment: CDR1 WSHSY and CDR2 SAAADI. In DNA form, the CDR3 reads TGCGCCAGCAAAAGGGGGAACACTGAAGCTTTCTTT. Encoded protein: CASKRGNTEAFF.

The V and J genes are TRBV4-2 and TRBJ2-3; 11 bases agree with TRBD2. Unmatched junction bases numbered 10, after V lost 4 bases and J lost 4 bases. The CDR3 extends over 17 amino acids. CDR1 and CDR2 from the germline V gene are LGHNA and YNFKEQ. Written as DNA, the CDR3 is TGTGCCAGCAGCCCTGGCGGCGGTAGCGGGGGGGCAGATACGCAGTATTTT. Translation gives CASSPGGGSGGADTQYF.

The chain is built from TRBV12-2 and TRBJ2-1; the table's D gene call, TRBD1, was not cross checked with the DNA. TRBV12-2 corresponds to a pseudogene. The CDR3 covers 23 residues. The CDR3 DNA sequence: TGTGCAAGTCGCCCACCCCCGGTCCCTACGAAGAGTCGGGACAGGGCTAGAGATCGAGGTCAGTTCTTC. Translated, it gives CASRPPPVPTKSRDRARDRGQFF.

The chain uses TRBV4-1 and TRBJ1-5; 9 nucleotides line up with TRBD1. CDR1 is MGHRA, CDR2 YSYEKL, per germline. The CDR3 sequence is 16 residues long. V lost 0 bases, J lost 1 base, and 1 base stayed unmatched. The CDR3 DNA reads TGCGCCAGCAGCCAAGAACAGGGGGCGAGCAATCAGCCCCAGCATTTT. It is translated as CASSQEQGASNQPQHF.

The V call is TRBV4-1, the J call TRBJ1-1; 9 bases align to TRBD1. The CDR3 has 16 residues. The germline V gene encodes CDR1 MGHRA and CDR2 YSYEKL. J was trimmed by 5 bases and V by 6 bases; bases with no gene match: 13. The CDR3 bases are TGCGCCAGCAGTCGCGTTACCGGGACAGGGAAGACTGAAGCTTTCTTT. As protein: CASSRVTGTGKTEAFF.

This chain uses TRBV27 with TRBJ2-2; possibly TRBD1 or TRBD2 for D (6 bases each). Trimming pared 8 bases from V and 7 bases from J, leaving 17 bases between. Germline V lookup: CDR1 MNHEY, CDR2 SMNVEV (reference sequence). There are 14 residues in the CDR3. The CDR3 protein is CASQTSGAVGELFF. Here the CDR3 DNA reads TGTGCCAGCCAGACGTCGGGGGCTGTCGGGGAGCTGTTTTTT.

The chain employs TRBV9 and TRBJ2-5, with TRBD1 matching over 8 bases. The CDR3 sequence is 16 residues long. CDR1 SGDLS and CDR2 YYNGEE come from the germline V gene. The ends lost 3 bases at V and 0 bases at J; junction bases unmatched: 7. CDR3 sequence (DNA): TGTGCCAGCAGCGGACGGGACAGGCTTTACCAAGAGACCCAGTACTTC. It encodes CASSGRDRLYQETQYF.

Only a few counts were recorded for this clone. This chain joins TRBV9 and TRBJ2-3, with D perhaps TRBD1 or TRBD2 (5 bases each). In germline, CDR1 is SGDLS, CDR2 YYNGEE. This CDR3 comprises 14 residues. The V and J ends lost 0 bases and 4 bases respectively, with 9 bases between them. The chain's CDR3 is CASSVAMGADTQYF. As DNA, the CDR3 is TGTGCCAGCAGCGTAGCTATGGGGGCAGATACGCAGTATTTT. The entire variable domain, with the rest obtained from reference TRBV9 and TRBJ2-3, is as follows: DSGVTQTPKHLITATGQRVTLRCSPRSGDLSVYWYQQSLDQGLQFLIQYYNGEERAKGNILERFSAQQFPDLHSELNLSSLELGDSALYFCASSVAMGADTQYFGPGTRLTVL.

The chain carries TRBV21-1 and TRBJ1-2; TRBD1, the D gene given by the table, was not confirmed from the DNA. TRBV21-1 is a known pseudogene. This CDR3 contains 16 residues. Written as DNA, the CDR3 is TGTGCCAGCAGCAAAGAGGGGACAGGGGAATACTATGGCTACACCTTC. It yields the protein CASSKEGTGEYYGYTF.

DNA of the CDR3: TGTGCTAGTGGGCGGGACAGAAACACAGATACGCAGTATTTT. Amino acid sequence: CASGRDRNTDTQYF. The chain employs TRBV12-5 and TRBJ2-3; D is perhaps TRBD1 (7 bases). V lost 6 bases and J 2 bases, leaving 12 bases between the germline ends. This CDR3 has 14 residues. Germline CDR1 reads LGHNT; CDR2 reads FRNRAP.

The chain is built from TRBV7-6 and TRBJ2-2; 10 bases match TRBD1. The CDR3 is 15 residues long. With 5 bases clipped from V and 6 bases from J, the junction kept 6 bases outside the gene matches. Germline CDR1 and CDR2: SGHVS and FNYEAQ. The CDR3 here is CASSPGTGDAGELFF. For the CDR3, the DNA is TGTGCCAGCAGCCCCGGGACAGGGGACGCCGGGGAGCTGTTTTTT.

This clone was counted a single time. The same CDR3 is also encoded by other DNA sequences in this sample. The chain employs TRBV6-5 and TRBJ1-3, with D unresolved. Trimming took 3 bases from V and 0 from J, leaving 12 bases between them. CDR1 and CDR2 (germline): MNHEY, SVGAGI. The CDR3 covers 16 residues. CDR3 loop: CASSYGGTGSGNTIYF. The CDR3, as DNA: TGTGCCAGCAGTTATGGTGGCACTGGCTCTGGAAACACCATATATTTT.

The rearrangement uses TRBV2 and TRBJ1-1; no reliable D call. The ends were cut back, 4 bases at V and 2 bases at J, with 8 bases in the middle. The CDR3 is 13 amino acids. The V gene's germline CDR1 is SNHLY and CDR2 FYNNEI. The CDR3 DNA follows: TGTGCCAGCAGTGGGGCAGGTAACACTGAAGCTTTCTTT. It yields the protein CASSGAGNTEAFF.